This T cell receptor (beta chain) was found in a study of blood T cell repertoires in COVID-19 (dated by TCRdb to about 2020). For the study in its entirety: The collaborator samples originated in the United States, Italy and Spain and spanned the acute and convalescent phases of COVID-19. The material from the prospective study consisted of cDNA or gDNA derived from T cells, B-cell-depleted T cells, or PBMCs. Samples were obtained from the ongoing ImmuneRACE study (first 160 participants) and from about 1,300 subjects provided by 6 global collaborators. Deeply sampled blood TCRbeta repertoires from subjects exposed to, actively infected with, or recovered from COVID-19 were included in the dataset. A de-identified subject ID, COVID-19 status, age in years and sex were almost always included in the sample metadata. HLA class I and class II types, where available, came from metadata supplied by the sample provider rather than from assay-based typing. The repertoires were made available in a free public database intended to serve as a resource for research on the immune response to SARS-CoV-2. Study-level results and caveats: The amount of clinical and demographic metadata varied by source and participant and was provided uncurated.

The germline V gene gives CDR1 as SGHRS and CDR2 as YFSETQ. The CDR3 contains 15 residues, cysteine and phenylalanine counted. The entry retains the CDR3 DNA only, 45 bases that are in frame from base 1. After removal of 4 bases from V and 5 bases from J, the junction retains 12 bases not matched to a gene. The immunoSEQ Assay, a bias-controlled multiplex PCR, was used to amplify TCRbeta CDR3 regions from genomic DNA. The source study handled its data this way. The number of nucleated cells in each sample was estimated from the amplification of reference gene primers within the assay. To quantify the absolute abundance of each unique TCRbeta CDR3 rearrangement, sequence reads were collapsed and filtered. Productive Simpson clonality was computed per sample as the square root of Simpson's diversity index over productive rearrangements. Drawn from immuneACCESS, this table holds only the in-frame rearrangements with V and J called that TCRdb kept. Clones are partly lost; checked studies trace under half to an unresolved V gene and leave the rest unexplained. That table supplies the V and J calls and clone size; D and trimming were determined from the DNA. The sample has hundreds of thousands of clones on record, around 82% of them singletons. The ten most abundant clones make up about 4.8% of the sample.

Whole blood was collected in K2EDTA tubes by collaborating institutions according to the institutions' own protocols. For TCRbeta analysis, collaborators shipped samples as frozen whole blood, isolated PBMCs, or DNA extracted from either of those sample types. Worth noting for this clone: No antigen is known for it. Base qualities are not provided; no much larger clone lies one nucleotide away.

Recombination linked TRBV5-1 to TRBJ2-7, and 7 junctional nucleotides match TRBD1. The source material was peripheral blood. This clonotype was obtained from a woman in her sixties or seventies with acute or convalescent COVID-19. The CDR3 has the sequence CASSAEGAQYDEQYF. DNA sequence: TGCGCCAGCAGCGCCGAGGGGGCGCAATACGACGAGCAGTACTTC.